The text below deals with one T cell receptor (beta chain). Its antigen is still unknown. No much larger clone is present one base from it, and per-base qualities are unavailable. The sample's time point, from its label and the paper: pre-treatment baseline. Blood samples were taken before treatment (T0) and at week 3 (W3), following the first cycle of checkpoint blockade. Except for two patients with rapid clinical progression, response was assessed 12 weeks after the first infusion by RECIST 1.1; disease control meant complete response, partial response or stable disease. Patients with prior systemic cancer treatment, concomitant immunosuppressant therapy or synchronous other active malignancies were excluded. TCR beta was sequenced in both bulk PBMC and plasma cell-free DNA in order to track circulating cells as well as T cell turnover. PBMC were isolated from blood with Lymphoprep and SepMate tubes, followed by red cell lysis. QIAamp DNA Blood Mini kits were used to extract DNA from both PBMC and sorted T cell subsets.

A fixed 350 ng of DNA was loaded for every bulk PBMC sample. TCR beta CDR3 sequences were amplified from genomic DNA with the immunoSEQ TCRb Assay kit following manufacturer instructions. The KAPA Library Quantification Kit for Illumina platforms was used to quantify pooled libraries by qPCR. Pooled libraries were sequenced on an Illumina NextSeq 500, clustered at roughly 0.55-1.1 pM. As for the original processing: Analysis of the TCR data relied on immunoSEQ ANALYZER and the R LymphoSeq package. A rearrangement efficiency score was calculated as productive divided by the sum of productive and non-productive CDR3 sequences. Clonality was measured with the Gini coefficient and diversity with the Renyi index at alpha=1, compared pairwise between timepoints within each patient. Clonal relatedness, based on an edit distance of 3, and repertoire similarity, based on the Bhattacharyya coefficient, were both computed in LymphoSeq. To classify response, a linear discriminant analysis based on week-3 changes in clonality and diversity was built using the R MASS and caret packages. The immuneACCESS repertoire file appears here via TCRdb, limited to in-frame rearrangements. These files lack a portion of the clones; in checked studies, under half of the deficit traces to unresolved V genes, and the cause of the others is not known. That table furnishes V, J and clone size, whereas the DNA furnished D and trimming. In all, the sample holds over 20,000 clones, and about 90% of those were seen once. 0.95% to 1.5% of the sample is held by the ten biggest clonotypes.

This sample is part of a study of blood T cell dynamics during melanoma immunotherapy (dated by TCRdb to between 2020 and 2021). At the level of the whole study: Patients with metastatic melanoma were treated with first-line pembrolizumab or nivolumab plus ipilimumab as standard of care in the United Kingdom. To find early correlates of response, peripheral T cell receptor repertoires were profiled in metastatic melanoma patients before and after one cycle of checkpoint inhibitor therapy. The training cohort was made up of consecutive patients, while a further independent group of patients from the same centre was pooled to form an external validation set. Results the study describes overall, beyond this receptor: The study was unable to establish whether the T cell clones driving the repertoire changes were melanoma-specific or instead reflected general immune activation. Patients who later achieved disease control showed a bifurcated PBMC repertoire reorganization at W3, with increased clonality or increased diversity, unlike progressors. The relatively small sample size was recognized as a factor that could limit how well the results generalize.

From the cysteine through the phenylalanine, the CDR3 covers 15 amino acids. The only DNA kept is the CDR3, 45 bases in frame from the first base. CDR1 and CDR2 are drawn from the germline V gene (reference sequence): LNHDA, SQIVND. V loses 6 bases at its end and J loses 3 bases; junction bases beyond the gene matches: 9. The input for sequencing was blood, taken from a patient treated with checkpoint blockade. The sequence derives from a human donor with melanoma. The chain joins TRBV19 to TRBJ2-5; 8 central bases correspond to TRBD1. The DNA sequence follows: TGTGCCAGTAGGTGGGCAGGGGGCACCAAAGAGACCCAGTACTTC. Translated, this is CASRWAGGTKETQYF.